The present TCR beta chain was sequenced within a study of blood T cell repertoires in COVID-19. The wider study: COVID-19 samples collected from the United States, Italy and Spain covered acute and convalescent phases. PBMCs, B-cell-depleted T cells, or T cells provided the cDNA or gDNA that made up the material.

The CDR3 spans 15 residues. V shed 5 bases and J 6 bases; nucleotides not matched to a gene: 8. Germline V gene lookup returns CDR1 SEHNR and CDR2 FQNEAQ (reference sequence). As originally analysed: Amplification of reference gene primers was used by the study to estimate nucleated cell counts. Libraries were prepared by immunoSEQ multiplex PCR; TCRdb keeps only in-frame clonotypes and omits some of them. Clonal size and the V and J genes are those of that table, whereas D and trimming came from the DNA. The sample consists of about 86,000 clones, approximately 88% of them appearing once. The TCR originated in a woman aged 80 or older with active or convalescent COVID-19. The sample comprised peripheral blood. This chain connects TRBV7-9 to TRBJ2-1, with TRBD1 matching over 9 bases. CDR3 DNA sequence: TGTGCCAGCAGCGTTCCGGGACAGGGCCTCAATGAGCAGTTCTTC. Protein sequence: CASSVPGQGLNEQFF.